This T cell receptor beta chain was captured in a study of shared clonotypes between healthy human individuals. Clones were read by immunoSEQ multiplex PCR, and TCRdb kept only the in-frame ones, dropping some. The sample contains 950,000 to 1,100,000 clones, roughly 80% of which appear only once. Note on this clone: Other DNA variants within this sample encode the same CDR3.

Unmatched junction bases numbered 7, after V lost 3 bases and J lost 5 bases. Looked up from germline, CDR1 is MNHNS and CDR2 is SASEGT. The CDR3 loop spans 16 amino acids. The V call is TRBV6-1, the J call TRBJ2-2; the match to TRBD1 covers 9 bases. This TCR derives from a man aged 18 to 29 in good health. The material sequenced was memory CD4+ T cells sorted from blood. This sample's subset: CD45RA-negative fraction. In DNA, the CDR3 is TGTGCCAGCAGTGAGATCCGGGACAGGGTGACCGGGGAGCTGTTTTTT. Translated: CASSEIRDRVTGELFF.